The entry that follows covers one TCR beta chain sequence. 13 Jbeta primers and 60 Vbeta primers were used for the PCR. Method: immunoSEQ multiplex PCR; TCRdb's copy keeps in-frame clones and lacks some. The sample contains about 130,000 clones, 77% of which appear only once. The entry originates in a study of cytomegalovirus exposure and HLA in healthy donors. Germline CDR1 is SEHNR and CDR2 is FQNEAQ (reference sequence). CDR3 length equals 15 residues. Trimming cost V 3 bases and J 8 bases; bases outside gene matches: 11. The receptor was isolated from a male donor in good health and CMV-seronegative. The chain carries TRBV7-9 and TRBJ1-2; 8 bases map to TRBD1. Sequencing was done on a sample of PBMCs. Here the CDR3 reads CASSFRSGGEGGYTF. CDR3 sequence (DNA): TGTGCCAGCAGCTTCCGATCAGGGGGCGAGGGCGGCTACACCTTC.